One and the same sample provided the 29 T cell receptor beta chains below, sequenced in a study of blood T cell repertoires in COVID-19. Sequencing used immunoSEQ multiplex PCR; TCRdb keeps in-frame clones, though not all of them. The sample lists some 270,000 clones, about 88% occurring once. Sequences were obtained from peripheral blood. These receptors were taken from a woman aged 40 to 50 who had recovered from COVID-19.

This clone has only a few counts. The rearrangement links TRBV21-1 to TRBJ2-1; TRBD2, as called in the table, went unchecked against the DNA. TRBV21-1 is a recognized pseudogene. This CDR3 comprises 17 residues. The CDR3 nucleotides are TGTGCCAGCAGCAAAGAGGGTAGCGGGGGACGTGACAATGAGCAGTTCTTC. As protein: CASSKEGSGGRDNEQFF.

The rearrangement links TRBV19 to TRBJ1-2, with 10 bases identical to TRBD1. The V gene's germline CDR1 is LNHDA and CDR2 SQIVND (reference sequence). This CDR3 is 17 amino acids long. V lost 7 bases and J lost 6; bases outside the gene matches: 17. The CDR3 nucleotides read TGTGCCAGTAACCCGGTAGGGCTTGGACAGGGGGTCCATGGCTACACCTTC. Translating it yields CASNPVGLGQGVHGYTF. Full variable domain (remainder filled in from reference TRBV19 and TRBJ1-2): DGGITQSPKYLFRKEGQNVTLSCEQNLNHDAMYWYRQDPGQGLRLIYYSQIVNDFQKGDIAEGYSVSREKKESFPLTVTSAQKNPTAFYLCASNPVGLGQGVHGYTFGSGTRLTVV.

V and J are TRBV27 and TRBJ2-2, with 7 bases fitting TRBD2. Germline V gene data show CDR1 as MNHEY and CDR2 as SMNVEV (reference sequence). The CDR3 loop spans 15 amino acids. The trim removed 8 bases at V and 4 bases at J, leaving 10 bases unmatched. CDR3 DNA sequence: TGTGCCAGCTCTCTTGGGCGCGGGGGCACCGGGGAGCTGTTTTTT. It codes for CASSLGRGGTGELFF.

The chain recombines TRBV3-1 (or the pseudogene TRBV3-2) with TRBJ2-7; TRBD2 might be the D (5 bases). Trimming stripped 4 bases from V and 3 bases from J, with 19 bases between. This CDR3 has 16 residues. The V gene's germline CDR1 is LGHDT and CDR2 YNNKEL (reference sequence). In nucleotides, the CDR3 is TGTGCCAGCAGCCGCCGGACTCCCGGGGTTTACTACGAGCAGTACTTC. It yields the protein CASSRRTPGVYYEQYF.

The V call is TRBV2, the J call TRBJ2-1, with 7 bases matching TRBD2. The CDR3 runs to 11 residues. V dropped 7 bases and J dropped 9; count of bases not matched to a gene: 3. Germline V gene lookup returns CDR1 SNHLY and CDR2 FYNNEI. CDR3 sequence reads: CASNWEGEQFF. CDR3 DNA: TGTGCCAGCAATTGGGAGGGTGAGCAGTTCTTC. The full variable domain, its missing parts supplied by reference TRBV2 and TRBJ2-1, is EPEVTQTPSHQVTQMGQEVILRCVPISNHLYFYWYRQILGQKVEFLVSFYNNEISEKSEIFDDQFSVERPDGSNFTLKIRSTKLEDSAMYFCASNWEGEQFFGPGTRLTVL.

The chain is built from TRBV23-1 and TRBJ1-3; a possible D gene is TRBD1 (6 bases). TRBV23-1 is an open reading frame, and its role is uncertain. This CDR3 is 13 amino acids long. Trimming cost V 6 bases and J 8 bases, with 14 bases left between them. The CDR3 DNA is TGCGCCAGCAGGTCGGATGAGGGGGACACCATATATTTT. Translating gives CASRSDEGDTIYF.

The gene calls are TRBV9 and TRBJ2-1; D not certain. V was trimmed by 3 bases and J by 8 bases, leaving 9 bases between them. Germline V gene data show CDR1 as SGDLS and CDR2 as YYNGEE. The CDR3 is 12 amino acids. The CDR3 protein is CASSAFEHEQFF. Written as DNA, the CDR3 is TGTGCCAGCAGCGCCTTTGAGCATGAGCAGTTCTTC.

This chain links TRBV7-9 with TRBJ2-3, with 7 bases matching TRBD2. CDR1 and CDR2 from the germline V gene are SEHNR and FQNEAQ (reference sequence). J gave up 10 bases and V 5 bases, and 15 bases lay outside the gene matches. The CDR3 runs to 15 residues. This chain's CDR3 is CASSPRGDPRESQYF. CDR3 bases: TGTGCCAGCAGCCCCCGGGGGGACCCCCGGGAATCGCAGTATTTT.

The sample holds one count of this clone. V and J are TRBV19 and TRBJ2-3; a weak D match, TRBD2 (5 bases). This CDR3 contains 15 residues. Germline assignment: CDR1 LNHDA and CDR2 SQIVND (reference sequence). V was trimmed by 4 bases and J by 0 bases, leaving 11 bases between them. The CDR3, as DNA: TGTGCCAGTAGTAGGAGGATTTCAAGCACAGATACGCAGTATTTT. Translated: CASSRRISSTDTQYF. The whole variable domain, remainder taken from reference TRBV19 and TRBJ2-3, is DGGITQSPKYLFRKEGQNVTLSCEQNLNHDAMYWYRQDPGQGLRLIYYSQIVNDFQKGDIAEGYSVSREKKESFPLTVTSAQKNPTAFYLCASSRRISSTDTQYFGPGTRLTVL.

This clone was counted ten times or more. The CDR3 DNA reads TGTGCCAGCAGTAACCAGGGGGACTATGGCTACACCTTC. This sequence encodes CASSNQGDYGYTF. The chain recombines TRBV2 with TRBJ1-2; 7 nucleotides align to TRBD1. After removal of 5 bases from V and 3 bases from J, the junction contained 3 bases not matched to a gene. Germline V lookup: CDR1 SNHLY, CDR2 FYNNEI. This CDR3 is 13 amino acids long. Using reference TRBV2 and TRBJ1-2 for the parts outside the CDR3, the full variable domain is EPEVTQTPSHQVTQMGQEVILRCVPISNHLYFYWYRQILGQKVEFLVSFYNNEISEKSEIFDDQFSVERPDGSNFTLKIRSTKLEDSAMYFCASSNQGDYGYTFGSGTRLTVV.

The CDR3 DNA reads as TGTGCCAGCTCACCAGGGGAGAATTCACCCCTCCACTTT. The encoded protein is CASSPGENSPLHF. The rearrangement uses TRBV18 and TRBJ1-6; D gene uncertain. V lost 2 bases and J 7 bases, leaving 6 bases between the germline ends. From germline, CDR1 is KGHSH and CDR2 LQKENI. This CDR3 has 13 amino acids.

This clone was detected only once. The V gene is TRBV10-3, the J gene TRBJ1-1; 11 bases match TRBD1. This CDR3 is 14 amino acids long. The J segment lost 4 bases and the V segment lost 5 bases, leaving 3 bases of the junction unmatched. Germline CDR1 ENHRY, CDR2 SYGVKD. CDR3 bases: TGTGCCATCAGTCCTGGACAGGGGGCCACTGAAGCTTTCTTT. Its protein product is CAISPGQGATEAFF.

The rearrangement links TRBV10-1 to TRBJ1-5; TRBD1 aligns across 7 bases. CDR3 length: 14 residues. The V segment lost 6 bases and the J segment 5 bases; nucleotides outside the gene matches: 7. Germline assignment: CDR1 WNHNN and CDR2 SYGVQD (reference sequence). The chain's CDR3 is CASRDRPGDQPQHF. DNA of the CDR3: TGCGCCAGCAGGGACAGGCCGGGGGATCAGCCCCAGCATTTT.

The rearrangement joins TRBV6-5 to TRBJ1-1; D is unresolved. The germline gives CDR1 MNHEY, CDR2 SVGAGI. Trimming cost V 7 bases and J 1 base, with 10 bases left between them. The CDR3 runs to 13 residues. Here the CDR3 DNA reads TGTGCCAGCACTCCGCCAGAGAACACTGAAGCTTTCTTT. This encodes CASTPPENTEAFF.

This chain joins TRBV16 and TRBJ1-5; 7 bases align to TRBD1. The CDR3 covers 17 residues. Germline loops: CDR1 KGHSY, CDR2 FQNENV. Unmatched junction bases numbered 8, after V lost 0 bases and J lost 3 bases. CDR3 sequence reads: CASSQSAGGANNQPQHF. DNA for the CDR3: TGTGCCAGCAGCCAATCAGCAGGGGGTGCAAACAATCAGCCCCAGCATTTT.

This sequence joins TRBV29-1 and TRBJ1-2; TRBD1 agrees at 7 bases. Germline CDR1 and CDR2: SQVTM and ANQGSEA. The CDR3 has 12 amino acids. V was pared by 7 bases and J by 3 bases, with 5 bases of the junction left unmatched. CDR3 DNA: TGCAGCGGGGGTCAGGGGGACTATGGCTACACCTTC. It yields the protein CSGGQGDYGYTF. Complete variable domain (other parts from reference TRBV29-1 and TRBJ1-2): SAVISQKPSRDICQRGTSLTIQCQVDSQVTMMFWYRQQPGQSLTLIATANQGSEATYESGFVIDKFPISRPNLTFSTLTVSNMSPEDSSIYLCSGGQGDYGYTFGSGTRLTVV.

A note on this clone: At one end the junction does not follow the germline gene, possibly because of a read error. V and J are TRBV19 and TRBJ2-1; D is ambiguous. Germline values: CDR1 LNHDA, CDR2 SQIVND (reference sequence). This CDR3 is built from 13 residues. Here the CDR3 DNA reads TGTGCCAGTAGTATAGATCGCCGAGGTGTTAGGCTCTTC. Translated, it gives CASSIDRRGVRLF.

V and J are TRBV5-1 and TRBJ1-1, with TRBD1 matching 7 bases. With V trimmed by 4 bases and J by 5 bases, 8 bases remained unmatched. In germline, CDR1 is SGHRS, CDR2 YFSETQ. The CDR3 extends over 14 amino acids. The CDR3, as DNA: TGCGCCAGCAGCCCGGGGACAGAGGGGACTGAAGCTTTCTTT. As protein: CASSPGTEGTEAFF.

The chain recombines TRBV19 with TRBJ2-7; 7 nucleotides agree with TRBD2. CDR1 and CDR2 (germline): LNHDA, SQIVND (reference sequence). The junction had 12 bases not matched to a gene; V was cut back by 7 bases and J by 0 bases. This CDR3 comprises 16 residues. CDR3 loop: CASTAGYGDYSYEQYF. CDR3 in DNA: TGTGCCAGTACCGCAGGGTACGGGGACTACTCCTACGAGCAGTACTTC.

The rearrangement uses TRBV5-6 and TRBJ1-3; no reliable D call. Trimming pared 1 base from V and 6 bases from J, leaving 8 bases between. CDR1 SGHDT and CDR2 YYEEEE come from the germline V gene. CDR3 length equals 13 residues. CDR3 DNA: TGTGCCAGCAGCTTGAATCCCTCAAACACCATATATTTT. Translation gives CASSLNPSNTIYF.

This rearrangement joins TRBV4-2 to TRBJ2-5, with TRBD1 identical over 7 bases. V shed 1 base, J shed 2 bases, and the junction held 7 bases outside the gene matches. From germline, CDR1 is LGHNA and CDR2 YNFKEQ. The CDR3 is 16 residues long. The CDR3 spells CASSQGDSGTQETQYF. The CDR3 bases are TGTGCCAGCAGCCAAGGGGACAGCGGTACGCAAGAGACCCAGTACTTC.

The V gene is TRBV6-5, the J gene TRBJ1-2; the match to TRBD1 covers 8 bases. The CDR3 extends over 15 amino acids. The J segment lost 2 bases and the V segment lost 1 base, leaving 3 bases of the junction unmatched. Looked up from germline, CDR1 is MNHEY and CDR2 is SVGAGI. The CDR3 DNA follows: TGTGCCAGCAGTTACTTGACAGGGGTCAACTATGGCTACACCTTC. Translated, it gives CASSYLTGVNYGYTF.

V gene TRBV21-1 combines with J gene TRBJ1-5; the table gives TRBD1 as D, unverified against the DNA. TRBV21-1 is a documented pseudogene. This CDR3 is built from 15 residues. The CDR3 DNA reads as TGTGCCAGCAGCAAAGCGCCAGGGGGATGCCAGCCCCAGCATTTT. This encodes CASSKAPGGCQPQHF.

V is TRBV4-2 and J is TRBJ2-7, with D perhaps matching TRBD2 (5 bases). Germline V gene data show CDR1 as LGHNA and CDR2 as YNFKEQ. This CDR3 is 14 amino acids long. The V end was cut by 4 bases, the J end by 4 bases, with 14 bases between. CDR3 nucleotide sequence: TGTGCCAGCAGCCGGGAGTTCACCGGGTACGAGCAGTACTTC. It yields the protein CASSREFTGYEQYF.

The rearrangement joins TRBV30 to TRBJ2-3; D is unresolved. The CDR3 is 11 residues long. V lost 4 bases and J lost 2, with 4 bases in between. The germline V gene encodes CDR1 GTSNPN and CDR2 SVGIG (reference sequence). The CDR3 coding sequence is TGTGCCTGGACAGTCACAGATACGCAGTATTTT. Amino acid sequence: CAWTVTDTQYF. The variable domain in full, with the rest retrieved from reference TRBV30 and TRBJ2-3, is SQTIHQWPATLVQPVGSPLSLECTVEGTSNPNLYWYRQAAGRGLQLLFYSVGIGQISSEVPQNLSASRPQDRQFILSSKKLLLSDSGFYLCAWTVTDTQYFGPGTRLTVL.

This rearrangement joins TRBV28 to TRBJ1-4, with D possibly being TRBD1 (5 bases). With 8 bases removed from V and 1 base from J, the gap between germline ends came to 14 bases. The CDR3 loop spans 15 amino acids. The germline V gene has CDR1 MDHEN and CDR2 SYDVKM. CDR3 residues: CASSHFRVTNEKLFF. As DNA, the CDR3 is TGTGCCAGCTCCCACTTCAGGGTAACTAATGAAAAACTGTTTTTT.

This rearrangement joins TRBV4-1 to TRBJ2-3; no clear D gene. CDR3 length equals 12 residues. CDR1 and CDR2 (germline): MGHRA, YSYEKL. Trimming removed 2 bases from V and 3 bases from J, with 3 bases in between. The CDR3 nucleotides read TGCGCCAGCAGCCAATCGACAGATACGCAGTATTTT. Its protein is CASSQSTDTQYF.

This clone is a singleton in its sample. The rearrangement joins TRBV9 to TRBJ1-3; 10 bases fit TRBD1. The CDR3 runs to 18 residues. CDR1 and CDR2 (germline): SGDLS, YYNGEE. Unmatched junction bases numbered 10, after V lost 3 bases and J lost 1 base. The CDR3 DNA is TGTGCCAGCAGCGCGATGGGACAGGGGAAACGATCTGGAAACACCATATATTTT. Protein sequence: CASSAMGQGKRSGNTIYF.

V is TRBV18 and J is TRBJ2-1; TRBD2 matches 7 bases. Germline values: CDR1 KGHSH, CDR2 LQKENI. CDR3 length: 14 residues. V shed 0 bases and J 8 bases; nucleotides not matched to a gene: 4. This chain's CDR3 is CASSPPIAGDEQFF. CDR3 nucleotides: TGTGCCAGCTCACCACCGATAGCGGGCGATGAGCAGTTCTTC.